Sequencing of this T cell receptor (beta chain) was carried out in a study of T-cell reconstitution after alpha-beta-depleted transplantation in children. Study-wide findings and caveats: Some patients owed their high day-60 TCRbeta diversity to surviving recipient T cells and thymic progenitors. Hyperexpanded clones declined; after one year, newly produced T cells mostly supplied diversity.

With respect to this clonotype: The antigen remains undetermined.

The library targeted TCRbeta and was prepared with unique molecular identifiers. TCRdb re-analysed the PCR reads in MiXCR, keeping a single row per CDR3 protein. The table has 200,000 to 250,000 distinct CDR3 sequences, more than 20% seen once. CDR1 and CDR2 from the germline V gene are SGHNT and YYREEE (reference sequence). The CDR3 covers 13 residues. Trimming left V 3 bases short and J 6 bases short, with 9 bases between. The chain employs TRBV5-4 and TRBJ2-2, with unresolved D. The sample in question was PBMCs, mostly from graft donor cells, obtained 360 days after TCRalphabeta/CD19-depleted stem cell transplant. The sequence was obtained from a female patient aged 2 to 10 who had a stem cell transplant for congenital amegakaryocytic thrombocytopenia, so the T cells may come from the graft donor. Here the CDR3 reads CASSSRVAGELFF. In DNA form, the CDR3 reads TGTGCCAGCAGCTCACGAGTGGCCGGGGAGCTGTTTTTT.